The source of this T cell receptor beta chain is a study of cytomegalovirus exposure and HLA in healthy donors. Here immunoSEQ multiplex PCR was the method, and the copy in TCRdb shows in-frame clones only, minus some. Seen here are roughly 230,000 clones, roughly 88% observed once, and the top ten hold under 4%. This CDR3 region has 15 residues. Germline values: CDR1 SGHRS, CDR2 YFSETQ. V lost 6 bases to trimming and J lost 0 bases, with 12 bases between them. Sequencing input: PBMCs. The chain joins TRBV5-1 to TRBJ1-4; no firm D call. The sequence was collected from a woman aged 25-40 years in good health and CMV-seronegative. Here the CDR3 DNA reads TGCGCCAGCACCCATCGTGGGGCAACTAATGAAAAACTGTTTTTT. Its translation is CASTHRGATNEKLFF.